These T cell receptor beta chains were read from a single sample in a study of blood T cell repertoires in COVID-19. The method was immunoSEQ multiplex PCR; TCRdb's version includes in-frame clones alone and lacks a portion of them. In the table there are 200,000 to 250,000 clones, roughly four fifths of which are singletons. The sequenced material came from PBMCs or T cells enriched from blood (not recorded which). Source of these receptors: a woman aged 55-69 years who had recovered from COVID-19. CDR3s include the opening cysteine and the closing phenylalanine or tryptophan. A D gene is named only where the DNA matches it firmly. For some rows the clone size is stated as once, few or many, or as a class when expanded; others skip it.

CASSLGHPTDTQYF,TGTGCCAGCAGCTTAGGGCATCCCACAGATACGCAGTATTTT,-,TRBJ2-3,TRBV7-2,-
CASTGRFPYGYTF,TGTGCCAGCACAGGGAGGTTCCCCTATGGCTACACCTTC,-,TRBJ1-2,TRBV9,-
CASRFGGQRKETQYF,TGTGCCAGCCGGTTCGGGGGGCAAAGGAAGGAGACCCAGTACTTC,-,TRBJ2-5,TRBV5-8,-
CASSKRAPGQPKLSGANVLTF,TGTGCCAGCAGCAAGAGAGCCCCGGGACAGCCCAAGCTCTCTGGGGCCAACGTCCTGACTTTC,TRBD1,TRBJ2-6,TRBV6-6,-
CASSFTSGELTDTQYF,TGTGCCAGCAGTTTTACTAGCGGGGAACTCACAGATACGCAGTATTTT,TRBD2,TRBJ2-3,TRBV6-2/TRBV6-3,-
CASSSRQGHSGNTIYF,TGTGCCAGCAGTTCCCGTCAGGGCCACTCTGGAAACACCATATATTTT,-,TRBJ1-3,TRBV27,-
CASSPVPSYEQYF,TGTGCCAGCAGCCCGGTGCCCTCCTACGAGCAGTACTTC,-,TRBJ2-7,TRBV7-8,-
CASSASTGGGETQYF,TGTGCCAGCTCAGCCTCGACAGGGGGCGGAGAGACCCAGTACTTC,TRBD1,TRBJ2-5,TRBV18,-
CASSRTTGQSYNEQFF,TGTGCCAGCAGCCGAACTACGGGACAGTCCTACAATGAGCAGTTCTTC,TRBD1,TRBJ2-1,TRBV3-1/TRBV3-2,-
CASSYSPGLDYGYTF,TGTGCCAGCAGTTACTCGCCAGGGTTGGACTATGGCTACACCTTC,-,TRBJ1-2,TRBV6-5,few
CASSPSGPANYGYTF,TGCGCCAGCAGCCCTTCAGGCCCCGCTAACTATGGCTACACCTTC,-,TRBJ1-2,TRBV5-1,-
CAWSVGGTEAFF,TGTGCCTGGAGTGTAGGGGGCACTGAAGCTTTCTTT,-,TRBJ1-1,TRBV30,-
CASSSQRGVWDEQFF,TGTGCCAGCAGCTCCCAGCGGGGGGTTTGGGATGAGCAGTTCTTC,TRBD2,TRBJ2-1,TRBV5-4,-
CASSNRGRGEKLFF,TGTGCCAGCAGCAACAGGGGGAGAGGTGAAAAACTGTTTTTT,TRBD1,TRBJ1-4,TRBV5-8,-
CASSPGNRGNTEAFF,TGTGCCAGCAGCCCGGGGAACAGGGGGAACACTGAAGCTTTCTTT,TRBD1,TRBJ1-1,TRBV3-1/TRBV3-2,-
CAINRGGDDGYTF,TGTGCCATCAACAGGGGCGGAGATGATGGCTACACCTTC,TRBD1,TRBJ1-2,TRBV10-3,-
CASSSPGQGLTDTQYF,TGTGCCAGCAGCTCTCCGGGACAGGGTTTGACAGATACGCAGTATTTT,TRBD1,TRBJ2-3,TRBV7-2,-
CASSLLVTEAFF,TGTGCCAGCAGCTTGCTTGTCACTGAAGCTTTCTTT,-,TRBJ1-1,TRBV5-8,-
CAWSVRGRGTEAFF,TGTGCCTGGAGTGTACGGGGGAGAGGGACTGAAGCTTTCTTT,-,TRBJ1-1,TRBV30,-
CASSPATGGDTGELFF,TGTGCCAGCTCACCCGCAACAGGGGGTGACACCGGGGAGCTGTTTTTT,TRBD1,TRBJ2-2,TRBV18,-
CASIRDSSSYEQYF,TGTGCCAGCATTAGGGACAGTAGCTCCTACGAGCAGTACTTC,TRBD1,TRBJ2-7,TRBV6-6,-
CASSLARGRIGELFF,TGTGCCAGCAGCTTAGCGAGGGGGCGGATCGGGGAGCTGTTTTTT,TRBD1,TRBJ2-2,TRBV13,few
CASSPRDRGLETEAFF,TGTGCCAGCTCACCAAGGGACAGGGGGCTTGAAACTGAAGCTTTCTTT,TRBD1,TRBJ1-1,TRBV18,-
CASSQDAAGEYGYTF,TGTGCCAGCAGCCAAGATGCGGCAGGGGAATATGGCTACACCTTC,-,TRBJ1-2,TRBV3-1/TRBV3-2,-
CASSSPGTVLGTEAFF,TGTGCCAGCAGCTCCCCCGGGACAGTCCTGGGCACTGAAGCTTTCTTT,TRBD1,TRBJ1-1,TRBV5-8,-
CASSPGSNRNTEAFF,TGCGCCAGCAGCCCAGGGTCCAATCGGAACACTGAAGCTTTCTTT,-,TRBJ1-1,TRBV4-3,-
CASSLGTSGTQETQYF,TGTGCCAGCAGCTTAGGGACTAGCGGGACCCAAGAGACCCAGTACTTC,TRBD2,TRBJ2-5,TRBV7-8,-
CASRDREFWDNSPLHF,TGTGCCAGCCGGGACAGGGAGTTTTGGGATAATTCACCCCTCCACTTT,TRBD1,TRBJ1-6,TRBV2,-
CASSEQGAGGYTF,TGTGCCAGCAGTGAACAGGGGGCGGGAGGCTACACCTTC,TRBD1,TRBJ1-2,TRBV6-1,-
CSVGDFSYNEQFF,TGCAGCGTTGGGGACTTCTCCTACAATGAGCAGTTCTTC,-,TRBJ2-1,TRBV29-1,few
CASSVSQGVDRYEKLFF,TGTGCCAGCAGCGTATCACAGGGGGTCGATAGGTATGAAAAACTGTTTTTT,TRBD1,TRBJ1-4,TRBV9,-
CASKTSFPGNTQYF,TGTGCCAGCAAAACTAGCTTCCCCGGGAATACGCAGTATTTT,-,TRBJ2-3,TRBV2,-
CASSLGDSGYTF,TGTGCCAGCAGCTTAGGTGACAGTGGCTACACCTTC,-,TRBJ1-2,TRBV7-9,-
CASRVDGGWGYTF,TGTGCCAGCAGGGTTGACGGGGGTTGGGGCTACACCTTC,-,TRBJ1-2,TRBV27,-
CASSPLQGANYGYTF,TGCGCCAGCAGTCCGTTACAGGGGGCCAACTATGGCTACACCTTC,TRBD1,TRBJ1-2,TRBV23-1,-
CASSYSAGTQPQHF,TGTGCCAGCAGTTACTCGGCAGGAACTCAGCCCCAGCATTTT,-,TRBJ1-5,TRBV6-5,-
CSVEGTRNTEAFF,TGCAGCGTTGAAGGTACTCGGAACACTGAAGCTTTCTTT,-,TRBJ1-1,TRBV29-1,-
CASQRGGGEAFF,TGTGCCAGCCAGAGAGGGGGTGGTGAAGCTTTCTTT,-,TRBJ1-1,TRBV2,-
CASSLDRGVSYEQYF,TGCGCCAGCAGCTTGGACAGGGGTGTTTCCTACGAGCAGTACTTC,TRBD1,TRBJ2-7,TRBV5-1,many
CASSRTASYEQYF,TGTGCCAGCAGTCGGACAGCCTCCTACGAGCAGTACTTC,-,TRBJ2-7,TRBV11-2,-
CASSSRSAEAFF,TGTGCCAGCAGCTCCAGGTCCGCTGAAGCTTTCTTT,-,TRBJ1-1,TRBV7-2,-
CASSYGTANYGYTF,TGTGCCAGCAGCTACGGGACAGCTAACTATGGCTACACCTTC,TRBD1,TRBJ1-2,TRBV11-2,-
CASSLGQAANYGYTF,TGTGCCAGCAGTCTTGGACAGGCTGCTAACTATGGCTACACCTTC,TRBD1,TRBJ1-2,TRBV6-2/TRBV6-3,-
CASSLDDRLHNEQFF,TGTGCCAGCAGCTTAGATGACCGACTTCACAATGAGCAGTTCTTC,-,TRBJ2-1,TRBV11-2,-
CASSRQGKQPQHF,TGTGCCAGCAGCCGACAGGGGAAGCAGCCCCAGCATTTT,TRBD1,TRBJ1-5,TRBV3-1/TRBV3-2,-
CASSSPPGRGNEQFF,TGTGCCAGCAGTTCCCCCCCCGGGCGGGGAAATGAGCAGTTCTTC,-,TRBJ2-1,TRBV27,few
CASSQRLADQETQYF,TGCGCCAGCAGCCAAAGACTAGCGGACCAAGAGACCCAGTACTTC,TRBD2,TRBJ2-5,TRBV4-1,-
CASAQGLSVEKLFF,TGTGCCAGCGCACAGGGGCTATCGGTGGAAAAACTGTTTTTT,TRBD1,TRBJ1-4,TRBV9,-
CASSPQGDTEAFF,TGTGCCAGTAGTCCCCAAGGGGACACTGAAGCTTTCTTT,-,TRBJ1-1,TRBV19,many
CASSQEAGAWAGANVLTF,TGCGCCAGCAGCCAAGAGGCAGGGGCCTGGGCTGGGGCCAACGTCCTGACTTTC,-,TRBJ2-6,TRBV4-3,-
CSASAGQETQYF,TGCAGTGCTAGTGCAGGGCAAGAGACCCAGTACTTC,-,TRBJ2-5,TRBV20-1,-
CASSERRQGGEKLFF,TGTGCCAGCAGTGAACGTCGGCAGGGGGGCGAAAAACTGTTTTTT,TRBD1,TRBJ1-4,TRBV6-1,-